This TCR beta chain was recovered during a study of cytomegalovirus exposure and HLA in healthy donors. Researchers ran the PCR with 60 Vbeta and 13 Jbeta primers. TCRdb's copy holds only in-frame clones and misses some; the assay was immunoSEQ multiplex PCR. The sample lists approximately 83,000 clones; around 81% were seen once. This CDR3 spans 17 amino acids. V gave up 4 bases and J gave up 1 base; unmatched junction bases: 6. Germline-derived CDR1 and CDR2 are MNHNS and SASEGT. Findings and limits, study-wide: Earlier results showed most TCR beta V segments being productive about 87% or about 30% of the time.

Healthy people donating bone marrow made up the donors. Of note for this clone: The antigen is not known.

This TCR came from a man between 18 and 29 years old in good health and CMV-seronegative. Material: PBMCs. The chain couples TRBV6-1 to TRBJ2-5; 13 positions match TRBD2. Written as DNA, the CDR3 is TGTGCCAGCAGTGTAAGACTAGCGGGGGGTTTCCAAGAGACCCAGTACTTC. This translates into CASSVRLAGGFQETQYF.